This T cell receptor (beta chain) was obtained from a study of blood T cell repertoires in COVID-19 (dated by TCRdb to the early 2020s). The study in broad terms: Samples covering the acute and convalescent phases of COVID-19 were provided by collaborators in the United States, Italy and Spain. The prospective study material was composed of cDNA or gDNA derived from T cells, B-cell-depleted T cells, or PBMCs. The dataset comprised deeply sampled blood TCRbeta repertoires from subjects exposed to, actively infected with, or recovered from COVID-19. The repertoires were released in a freely available public database meant as a resource for research on the immune response to SARS-CoV-2. The samples were drawn from two sources: the first 160 participants of the ongoing ImmuneRACE study, and 1,000 to 1,500 subjects contributed by 6 global collaborators. Nearly every sample came with metadata listing a de-identified subject ID, COVID-19 status, age in years and sex. Where HLA class I and class II types were available, the types were taken from metadata supplied by the sample provider, not from assay-based typing. What the study reported, not specific to this receptor: How much clinical and demographic metadata was included differed by source and by participant, and the metadata was provided uncurated.

Comments on this clone: It lacks a known antigen. No base qualities exist here, and no much larger clone lies one base off it.

The immunoSEQ Assay, a bias-controlled multiplex PCR, was used to amplify TCRbeta CDR3 regions from genomic DNA. The study's processing was this. Nucleated cell counts per sample were estimated from amplification of reference gene primers within the assay. To quantify the absolute abundance of each unique TCRbeta CDR3 rearrangement, sequence reads were collapsed and filtered. For each sample, productive Simpson clonality was calculated by taking the square root of Simpson's diversity index across productive rearrangements. TCRdb obtained this table from immuneACCESS and retained in-frame rearrangements with V and J assigned. These tables miss some clones; where compared with another copy, unresolved V genes account for less than half of the shortfall, and the remainder is unexplained. V and J calls and clone size are those listed in that table; D and trimming were worked out from the DNA. Present in this sample are over 85,000 clones, roughly 84% of which were seen just once. The leading ten clones occupy 20% to 25% of the sample.

Collaborating institutions collected whole blood in K2EDTA tubes following their own protocols. For TCRbeta analysis, collaborators shipped samples as frozen whole blood, isolated PBMCs, or DNA extracted from either of those sample types. Sequences were obtained from peripheral blood. This clonotype was obtained from a man in his 60s with acute or convalescent COVID-19.

The nucleotide sequence reads as follows: TGTGCCAGTAGTAAAGGACAATACAATCAGCCCCAGCATTTT. Its coded protein is CASSKGQYNQPQHF. The rearrangement combines TRBV19 with TRBJ1-5; the D gene is perhaps TRBD1, from 5 matching bases. The cysteine opens and the phenylalanine closes a CDR3 of 14 amino acids. The CDR3 DNA has 42 bases and is translated from base 1. CDR1 LNHDA and CDR2 SQIVND are derived from the germline V gene (reference sequence). Trimming at the junction amounts to 4 bases on V and 3 bases on J, and the germline ends lie 10 bases apart.